This note documents a single T cell receptor beta chain sequence. The data were taken from a study of blood T cell repertoires in COVID-19. Overall study context: T cells, B-cell-depleted T cells, or PBMCs supplied cDNA or gDNA.

The CDR3 runs to 15 residues. Germline values: CDR1 LGHDT, CDR2 YNNKEL (reference sequence). V lost 2 bases, J lost 2 bases, and 5 bases stayed unmatched. Here immunoSEQ multiplex PCR was the method, and the copy in TCRdb shows in-frame clones only, minus some. The table includes 540,000 or so clones, 85% to 90% detected once. The V gene is TRBV3-1 (or the pseudogene TRBV3-2), the J gene TRBJ1-2; the match to TRBD1 covers 7 bases. The sequencing sample was made of peripheral blood. This clonotype originated in a woman between 45 and 65 years old with COVID-19, enrolled during active disease. CDR3 DNA sequence: TGTGCCAGCAGCCAATCGGACAGGCGAAACTATGGCTACACCTTC. It specifies CASSQSDRRNYGYTF.